This T cell receptor (beta chain) was retrieved from a study of read filtering for tumor transcriptome and immune sequencing. From roughly 390 ng of RNA, a library with molecular barcoded alpha/delta and beta/gamma adaptors was made. TCRdb ran MiXCR on the reads and lists one entry per CDR3 protein. The table records fewer than 50,000 distinct CDR3 sequences, 13% of them present only once. Concerning this clonotype: This may be a read error, as it is one base from a much larger clone.

The germline gives CDR1 MDHEN, CDR2 SYDVKM. The ends lost 3 bases at V and 1 base at J; junction bases unmatched: 8. The CDR3 has 16 amino acids. Sequencing used a population of CD138-negative cells sorted from bone marrow. This receptor was obtained from a donor aged 40 or older with multiple myeloma. The genes are TRBV28 and TRBJ1-1; 7 nucleotides agree with TRBD1. CDR3 coding DNA: TGTGCCAGCAGTTTCCCTGGCAGGGGGGGGAACACTGAAGCTTTCTTT. Amino acid sequence: CASSFPGRGGNTEAFF.